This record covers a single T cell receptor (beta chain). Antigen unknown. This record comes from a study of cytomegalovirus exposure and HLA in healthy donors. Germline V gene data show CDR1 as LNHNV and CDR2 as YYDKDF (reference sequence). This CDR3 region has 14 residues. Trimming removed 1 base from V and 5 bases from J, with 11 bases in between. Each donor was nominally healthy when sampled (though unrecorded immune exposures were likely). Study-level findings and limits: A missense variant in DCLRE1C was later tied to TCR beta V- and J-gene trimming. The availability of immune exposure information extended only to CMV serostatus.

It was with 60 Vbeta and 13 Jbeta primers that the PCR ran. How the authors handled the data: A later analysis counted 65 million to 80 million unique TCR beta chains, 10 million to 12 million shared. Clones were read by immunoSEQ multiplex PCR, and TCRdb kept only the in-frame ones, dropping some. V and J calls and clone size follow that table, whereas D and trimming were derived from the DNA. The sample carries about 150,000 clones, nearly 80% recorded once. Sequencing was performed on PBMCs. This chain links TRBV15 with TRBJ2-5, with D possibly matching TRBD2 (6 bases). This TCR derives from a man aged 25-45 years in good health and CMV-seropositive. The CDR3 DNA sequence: TGTGCCACCAGCAGAGTGGGGGGAGCGGAGACCCAGTACTTC. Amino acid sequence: CATSRVGGAETQYF.